This TCR beta chain derives from a study of T-cell memory formation after mild COVID-19. Findings and limits, study-wide: Clones contracting across day 15 to 85 had a balanced CD4/CD8 profile; later expanding clones leaned CD4+.

This clonotype has just a few counts. As yet, its antigen is unknown. From 5'RACE with constant-segment primers came TCR alpha and TCR beta cDNA libraries that carried sample barcodes and UMIs. One entry per CDR3 protein, called by TCRdb with MiXCR from the 5' RACE reads. Found here are just over 150,000 distinct CDR3 sequences, roughly a third of them singletons; the top ten hold more than 10%. The CDR3 is made up of 15 amino acids. V lost 2 bases, J lost 0 bases, and 11 bases lay in between. CDR1 and CDR2 (germline): SQVTM, ANQGSEA. This sequence originates from an adult woman who had mild COVID-19 (a few samples of this study predate the infection). Cell type and time point are not known. Specimen: PBMCs or a T cell subset sorted from them (not recorded which). V gene TRBV29-1 combines with J gene TRBJ2-1; either TRBD1 or TRBD2 may fit D (5 bases each). The CDR3 sequence is CSVEFPGSSYNEQFF. Here the CDR3 DNA reads TGCAGCGTTGAATTCCCAGGGAGCTCCTACAATGAGCAGTTCTTC.